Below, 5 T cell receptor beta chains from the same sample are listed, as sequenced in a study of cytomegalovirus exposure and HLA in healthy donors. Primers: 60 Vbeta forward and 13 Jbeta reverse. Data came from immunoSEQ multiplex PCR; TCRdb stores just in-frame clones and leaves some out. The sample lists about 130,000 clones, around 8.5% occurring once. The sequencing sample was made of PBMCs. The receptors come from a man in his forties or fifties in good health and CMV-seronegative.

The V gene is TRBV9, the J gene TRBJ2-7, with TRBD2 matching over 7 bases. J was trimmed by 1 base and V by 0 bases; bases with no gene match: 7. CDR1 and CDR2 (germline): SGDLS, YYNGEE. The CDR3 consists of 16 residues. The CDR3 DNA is TGTGCCAGCAGCGTAGACTTAGCGGGCCCTTCCTACGAGCAGTACTTC. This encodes CASSVDLAGPSYEQYF.

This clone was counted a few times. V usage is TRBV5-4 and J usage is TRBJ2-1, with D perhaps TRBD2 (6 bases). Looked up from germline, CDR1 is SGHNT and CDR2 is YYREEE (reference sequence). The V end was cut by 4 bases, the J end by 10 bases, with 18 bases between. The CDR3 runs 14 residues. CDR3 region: CASSPRRGNGEQFF. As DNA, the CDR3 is TGTGCCAGCAGCCCGAGGAGGGGCAACGGGGAGCAGTTCTTC.

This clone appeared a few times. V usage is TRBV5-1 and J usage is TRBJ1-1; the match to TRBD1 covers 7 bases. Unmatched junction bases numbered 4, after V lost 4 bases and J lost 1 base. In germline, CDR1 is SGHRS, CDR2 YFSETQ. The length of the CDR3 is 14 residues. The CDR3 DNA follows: TGCGCCAGCAGCCCAGGGGGGAAGAACACTGAAGCTTTCTTT. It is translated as CASSPGGKNTEAFF. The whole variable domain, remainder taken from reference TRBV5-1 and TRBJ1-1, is KAGVTQTPRYLIKTRGQQVTLSCSPISGHRSVSWYQQTPGQGLQFLFEYFSETQRNKGNFPGRFSGRQFSNSRSEMNVSTLELGDSALYLCASSPGGKNTEAFFGQGTRLTVV.

This CDR3 reads CASSSLREGASYEQYF. DNA for the CDR3: TGTGCCAGCAGCTCTCTTAGGGAAGGGGCCTCCTACGAGCAGTACTTC. The chain carries TRBV14 and TRBJ2-7; D possibly corresponds to TRBD1 (5 bases). The CDR3 sequence is 16 residues long. Between the trimmed V and J ends, which lost 5 bases and 0 bases, there was a span of 17 bases. The germline V gene encodes CDR1 SGHDN and CDR2 FVKESK.

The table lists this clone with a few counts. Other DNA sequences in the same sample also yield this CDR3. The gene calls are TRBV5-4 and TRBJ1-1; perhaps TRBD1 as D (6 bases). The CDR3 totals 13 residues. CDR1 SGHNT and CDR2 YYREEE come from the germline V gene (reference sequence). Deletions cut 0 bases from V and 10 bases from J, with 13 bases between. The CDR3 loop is CASSLAGTPLAFF. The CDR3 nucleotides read TGTGCCAGCAGCTTGGCCGGGACACCTTTAGCTTTCTTT.